This T cell receptor beta chain was recorded in a study of cytomegalovirus exposure and HLA in healthy donors (dated by TCRdb to about 2017). Regarding the complete study: An earlier analysis of some 500 of the donors reported 250 to 300 Gb of sequence data and 120 million or so unique TCR beta sequences from 150 million to 200 million T cells. An early release covering some 640 HLA-typed donors comprised roughly 300 gigabases of sequencing data and 85 million or so unique TCR sequences. Among the roughly 390 genotyped donors, 75% to 90% belonged to the genetic ancestry cluster associated with self-reported Caucasian donors. The study was designed to test whether signatures of past pathogen exposure could be identified by cataloging public T cell receptors. Using immunosequencing, the study profiled T cell repertoires from some 670 subjects and related those repertoires to cytomegalovirus serostatus. Along with the roughly 670-subject first cohort, a separate validation cohort of over 90 different subjects was used. To predict cytomegalovirus infection status, the study brought together high-throughput TCR immunosequencing, statistical association of individual TCRs with disease status, and machine learning. A later analysis re-analyzed previously published TCR beta repertoires from roughly 690 donors and added high-resolution HLA genotyping to study TCR occurrence patterns. The later analysis used no new phenotypic data to find candidate immune exposures, relying instead on TCR beta sequences and their occurrence across donors. An earlier analysis of roughly 600 of the donors used high-throughput TCR beta sequencing to judge whether each TCR beta V gene segment behaved as functional or pseudogenic. Donor age, sex, ethnicity and CMV serostatus were collected together with the repertoire data. Genome-wide SNP genotypes for about 60% of the 666 donors were used in a later genetic analysis, which treated that subset as a discovery cohort. All discovery cohort repertoires had been generated on a single sequencing platform. HLA typing covered class I and class II loci at four-digit resolution. The number of donors typed differed by locus, with 629-630 for A, B, C, DRB1 and DQB1, roughly 550 for DQA1, about 610 for DPA1, and 400 to 490 for DPB1. Four to six DR-DQ haplotypes were handled as single units for association and clustering, since linkage in the cohort was strong. Across 398 genotyped donors of the cohort, an average of about 200,000 unique TCR beta nucleotide sequences per donor were sequenced, and 15% to 20% of those sequences were non-productive.

As encoded in the germline V gene, CDR1 is SGDLS while CDR2 is YYNGEE. Clipping removes 4 bases from V and 7 bases from J, with 8 as the unmatched junction base count. Inclusive of the bounding cysteine and phenylalanine, the CDR3 is 16 residues long. Only CDR3 DNA is held: 48 bases, read in frame from base 1. About this clone itself: The clone's antigen remains unknown.

The library was produced with the immunoSEQ multiplex PCR assay. The multiplex PCR relied on a mix of 60 forward primers for TCR Vbeta segments and 13 reverse primers for TCR Jbeta segments. A multiplex PCR assay on genomic DNA amplified the CDR3 region of rearranged TCR beta genes. Amplified TCR beta libraries were sequenced as 87-base-pair reads on the Illumina HiSeq System. Per the original workflow: A later analysis counted tens of millions of unique TCR beta chains across the 666 repertoires, and some 11 million of these chains were shared by at least two donors. A nearest-neighbor algorithm error-corrected the raw reads and collapsed the reads into unique sequences, merging closely related sequences to remove PCR and sequencing errors. Alignment of CDR3 sequences to IMGT reference sequences was used to assign V, D and J gene segments. For a sequence to be retained, a match of at least six nucleotides was required to both a V gene segment and a J gene segment. A rearrangement counted as productive if the CDR3 had no stop codons and remained in frame with V and J, and every other rearrangement counted as non-productive. Following IMGT convention, CDR3 was defined as the stretch from the second conserved V-encoded cysteine up to the conserved J-encoded phenylalanine. Sequences without an unambiguous match to a single V gene segment were excluded from the earlier analysis of about 600 of the donors. In an earlier analysis of around 600 of the donors, V segments were called functional above 56.7% productive rearrangements and were called segregating when the between-donor standard deviation exceeded 5%. A statistical classification framework was built to diagnose cytomegalovirus status from the catalog of TCR beta chain sequences. V and J gene assignment, in a later analysis, came from comparing TCR nucleotide sequences with IMGT/GENE-DB human TR gene sequences. In a later analysis, CDR3 sequences and most-parsimonious VDJ recombination scenarios were assigned using the TCRdist pipeline. In a later analysis, every TCR beta chain was defined by the combination of its CDR3 amino acid sequence and its V-gene family, and reads without a unique V-gene family were dropped. In a later analysis, a few hundred highly shared, low-generation-probability nucleotide sequences were removed to address suspected cross-contamination and a sequencing artifact. For each public chain, a later analysis derived a clonal expansion index from normalized ranks of inferred template counts within each repertoire. In a later analysis, generation probabilities were computed with a VDJ recombination model fitted to out-of-frame rearrangements, and the resulting probabilities were checked against IGoR. Hypergeometric tests were used in a later analysis to score TCR-TCR, TCR-HLA and TCR-CMV co-occurrence, with a repertoire-size bias correction applied to the TCR pairs. In a later analysis, false discovery rates were estimated by permuting HLA or CMV assignments 20 times. A later analysis grouped co-occurring TCRs with DBSCAN, adding TCRdist sequence similarity when clustering within HLA-allele-positive subsets. Repertoires with fewer than 30,000 or more than 120,000 public chains, plus five repertoires with anomalous nucleotide sharing, were excluded from co-occurrence clustering. In its TCRdb copy, this immuneACCESS table keeps in-frame sequences only and misses some clones. Where compared with another copy, unresolved V genes explain less than half of these, and the others have no known cause. V and J calls and clone size come straight from that table; D and trimming were deduced from the DNA. The sample table on file contains around 140,000 clones. In total, the top ten clones hold roughly 1.6% of the sample.

In total, roughly 670 healthy bone marrow donors made up the cohort. At the time of sampling, all cohort members were nominally healthy, though unrecorded immune exposures were likely present. The donor tested CMV seronegative, placing the donor among the 352 seronegative members of the cohort. Every donor gave a peripheral blood sample, and the peripheral blood mononuclear cells from that sample were used for TCR beta sequencing. The Qiagen DNeasy Blood Extraction Kit was used to extract genomic DNA from the blood cell samples. Results the study describes overall, beyond this receptor: A later analysis found that HLA-associated TCR beta chains were more clonally expanded and had lower generation probabilities than equally common non-associated chains. When HLA alleles, especially DR and DQ, strongly co-occurred, TCR associations were difficult to assign to individual alleles. A later analysis associated 16,951 TCR beta sequences with specific HLA alleles at a false discovery rate of 0.05. According to a later analysis, parvovirus B19, influenza, CMV and Epstein-Barr virus appeared linked to several top co-occurrence clusters. In an earlier analysis of 587 of the donors, most TCR beta V segments appeared in productive rearrangements about 87% or about 30% of the time, broadly matching IMGT annotations. This cohort had only TCR beta chains sequenced, and the lack of alpha or paired-chain data limited which features could be detected. HLA typing was unavailable for some donors at each locus, so association tests used only the typed subset. In a later genetic analysis, a missense DCLRE1C variant was associated with V-gene and J-gene trimming of TCR beta chains, and the association was replicated in an independent cohort. A further reported finding was that TCR beta sequences accurately predicted the HLA-A and HLA-B alleles for most subjects in the first cohort. The presence/absence analyses assumed that sequencing depth was roughly uniform across donors, and that assumption may not be true. It was suggested by the authors that the approach could potentially be generalized to other disease states and immunological phenotypes. Correlated functional status among segregating V segments might be attributable to linkage disequilibrium, but an unknown experimental factor could not be ruled out. In vitro tests confirmed that a few of the cytomegalovirus-associated TCR beta chains recognize cytomegalovirus antigens. Most TCR sequences were observed very rarely across donors, whereas some public TCRs were present in many individuals. The earlier analysis of a few hundred of the donors excluded roughly 16 rarely observed V segments, including chromosome 9 orphons, because counts were too low. The classifier was reported to diagnose cytomegalovirus status with high specificity and sensitivity in both the original cohort and the validation cohort. According to a later genetic analysis, donors in an Asian-associated ancestry cluster had fewer N-insertions in productive TCRs than the approximately 650-donor mean. According to a later analysis, most CMV-associated TCR beta chains appeared to be HLA-restricted, and the HLA associations seemed to be driven largely by CMV exposure. A group of highly shared sequence variants was considered likely to be a technical artifact of the sequencing pipeline. A later analysis found that TCR association rates varied across HLA loci, with DRB1 alleles showing the most associated TCRs and HLA-C alleles the fewest. In the study, some 160 TCR beta chains were listed as associated with cytomegalovirus. The only immune exposure information available for the cohort was CMV serostatus. Some IMGT-functional V segments, including TRBV6-2 and TRBV6-3, could not be told apart with the 87-base-pair reads, so those segments were excluded.

The receptor was derived from a woman aged 50 to 65 in good health and CMV-seronegative. The chain was built from TRBV9 and TRBJ2-1; 13 bases in the junction line up with TRBD2. Input material: PBMCs. The CDR3 is CASSPRLAGGENEQFF. The bases are TGTGCCAGCAGCCCTCGACTAGCGGGGGGCGAAAATGAGCAGTTCTTC. The full variable domain, with segments outside the CDR3 supplied by the reference TRBV9 and TRBJ2-1 proteins, appears as DSGVTQTPKHLITATGQRVTLRCSPRSGDLSVYWYQQSLDQGLQFLIQYYNGEERAKGNILERFSAQQFPDLHSELNLSSLELGDSALYFCASSPRLAGGENEQFFGPGTRLTVL.